This TCR beta chain was captured in a study of regulatory T cells in long-lasting Graves disease (dated by TCRdb to the early 2020s). Background on the whole study: Persistent Graves' disease was defined as persistently positive TSH receptor autoantibodies together with antithyroid drug treatment for over 5 years. This study used TCR sequencing and RNA sequencing of peripheral blood to compare persistent Graves' disease patients against newly diagnosed Graves' disease patients. The study was registered as a clinical trial and conducted in China. A total of around 35 samples underwent TCR sequencing, from roughly 13 patients with persistent Graves' disease and 20 patients with newly diagnosed Graves' disease. Antithyroid drugs had been taken for about 10.3 years on average by persistent Graves' disease patients in the clinical cohort. On the study overall, not on this receptor specifically: Persistent disease showed preferential use of TRBV28, TRBJ1-2 and TRBJ2-5, whereas newly diagnosed disease favored TRBV20-1 and TRBJ2-1. Compared with newly diagnosed patients, persistent Graves' disease patients had lower TCR Shannon entropy and fewer highly expanded clones, which suggests clonal expansion. Persistent patients shared more public clonotypes among themselves (around 2,500) than newly diagnosed patients did (about 970). Because the primary lesion, thyroid tissue, could not be accessed, the study looked at peripheral blood alone. Sequencing and analysis were limited to the TCR beta chain. The authors noted that the small sample size was a limitation that may lower accuracy.

The time point label on this specimen signifies: persistent/refractory GD, antithyroid drugs over 5 years with positive TRAb. For both TCR sequencing and RNA sequencing, RNA was extracted from PBMCs using TRIzol. The diagnosis of Graves' disease followed American Thyroid Association guidelines. Patients were recruited from an endocrinology department in Xi'an, China. Each patient gave around 9 milliliters of peripheral blood, collected in an EDTA anticoagulant tube. PBMCs were isolated by Ficoll Paque Plus density gradient separation without further T cell sorting. An Agilent 2100 Bioanalyzer and agarose gel were used to check RNA quality, and a NanoDrop 2000 was used to measure RNA concentration. As regards this clonotype: The clone's antigen remains unknown. No qualities accompany the bases; no much larger clone lies one base away.

The cysteine opens and the phenylalanine closes a CDR3 of 15 amino acids. Only the CDR3 DNA is retained, 45 bases long and in frame from the first base. V is shortened by 0 bases, J by 4 bases, and the region joining them spans 10 bases. CDR1 and CDR2 are read off the germline V gene as SGDLS and YYNGEE. Library generation was performed with multiplex PCR. The sequencing machine was an Illumina HiSeq 4000. To build TCR beta libraries, CDR3 regions were amplified by Arm-PCR using iRepertoire HTBI primers. Before sequencing, the PCR products went through gel purification. In the authors' own workflow: Across samples, about 64 TRBV and 13 to 15 TRBJ segments were identified and used for gene usage analysis of CDR3 amino acid clonotypes. COPE and FqMerger were used to merge the filtered high-quality paired reads into contigs. BLAST was used to align contigs to IMGT TRBV, TRBD and TRBJ reference genes, with CDR3 defined following IMGT. Highly expanded clones were defined as clonotypes with a frequency above 0.1%. Repertoire diversity was measured by Shannon entropy, and V-J evenness by the Gini coefficient. Public clonotypes were defined as clonotypes shared by more than one individual. TCRdb reanalyzed the raw reads on its own, using fastp at Q25 for trimming and MiXCR for clone calling, and kept in-frame beta chains. Entries are consolidated by CDR3 protein sequence, retaining the most common genes and DNA. The V and J calls were not made by the authors but by TCRdb's processing. The sample yields under 500,000 distinct CDR3 sequences; more than 20% were counted once. 20% of the sample rests with the top ten.

The sequencing used peripheral blood mononuclear cells (PBMCs), collected when the disease was refractory, from a patient treated with antithyroid drugs. The sequence derives from a female donor with Graves disease. Recombination linked TRBV9 to TRBJ1-4; the D gene is possibly TRBD1, with 6 bases matching. CDR3 sequence: CASSVGGGINEKLFF. In nucleotides, the sequence is TGTGCCAGCAGCGTAGGAGGGGGGATTAATGAAAAACTGTTTTTT.